This T cell receptor beta chain was captured by sequencing in a study of blood T cell repertoires in COVID-19. Study at large: Some COVID-19 samples were acute and others convalescent; all came from the United States, Italy and Spain. T cells, B-cell-depleted T cells, or PBMCs provided the cDNA or gDNA that served as material.

There are 14 residues in the CDR3. J was trimmed by 4 bases and V by 0 bases; bases with no gene match: 2. Germline CDR1 MNHEY, CDR2 SVGAGI. In the study's own analysis: Researchers report that nucleated cell counts were estimated from reference gene primer amplification. Method: immunoSEQ multiplex PCR; TCRdb's copy keeps in-frame clones and lacks some. V and J calls and clone size are given by that table; D and trimming were obtained from the DNA. The data contain about 140,000 clones, around 87% of them singletons. Material for sequencing was peripheral blood. The clonotype was recovered from a man in his fifties who had recovered from COVID-19. The chain joins TRBV6-5 to TRBJ1-2; 7 nucleotides match TRBD1. The CDR3 protein is CASSYSAGGYGYTF. The CDR3 DNA reads TGTGCCAGCAGTTACTCGGCAGGGGGCTATGGCTACACCTTC.